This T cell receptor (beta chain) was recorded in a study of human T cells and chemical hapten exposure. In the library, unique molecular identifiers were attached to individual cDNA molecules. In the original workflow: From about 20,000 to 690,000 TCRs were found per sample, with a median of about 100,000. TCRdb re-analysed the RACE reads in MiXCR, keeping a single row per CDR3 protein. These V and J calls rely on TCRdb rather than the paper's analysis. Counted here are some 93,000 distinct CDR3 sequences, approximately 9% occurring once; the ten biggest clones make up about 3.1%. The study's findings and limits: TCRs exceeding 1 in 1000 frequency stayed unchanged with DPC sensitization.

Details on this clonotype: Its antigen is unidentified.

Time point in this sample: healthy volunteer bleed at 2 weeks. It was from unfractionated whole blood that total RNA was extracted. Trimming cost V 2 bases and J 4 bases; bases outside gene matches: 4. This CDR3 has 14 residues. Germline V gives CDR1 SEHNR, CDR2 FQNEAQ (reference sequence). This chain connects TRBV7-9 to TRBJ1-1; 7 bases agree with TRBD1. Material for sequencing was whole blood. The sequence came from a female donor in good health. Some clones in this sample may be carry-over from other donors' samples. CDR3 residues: CASSLRDRGTEAFF. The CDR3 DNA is TGTGCCAGCAGCTTACGGGACAGAGGCACTGAAGCTTTCTTT.